This record covers a single T cell receptor beta chain. There are 12 residues in the CDR3. CDR1 is SQVTM, CDR2 ANQGSEA, per germline. Trimming removed 5 bases from V and 4 bases from J, with 11 bases in between. This specimen comes from a study of blood T cell repertoires in COVID-19. Study summary: COVID-19 samples, acute and convalescent, were from the United States, Italy and Spain. Sample material is recorded as cDNA or gDNA derived from T cells, B-cell-depleted T cells, or PBMCs.

In the original analysis: Amplified reference gene primers provided the basis for estimating nucleated cell counts. TCRdb's copy holds only in-frame clones and misses some; the assay was immunoSEQ multiplex PCR. The V and J calls and clone size were taken over from that table, and D and trimming were inferred from the DNA. The sample carries 200,000 to 250,000 clones, around 83% recorded once. Seattle's enrolled individuals joined amid active infection and were then monitored longitudinally. What was sequenced was peripheral blood. This sequence originates from an elderly woman with COVID-19, enrolled during active disease. The rearrangement links TRBV29-1 to TRBJ1-1, with a possible D match to TRBD1 (6 bases). DNA for the CDR3: TGCAGCGTTTCGACAGGCGGCACTGAAGCTTTCTTT. This gives the protein CSVSTGGTEAFF. The full variable domain, its missing parts supplied by reference TRBV29-1 and TRBJ1-1, is SAVISQKPSRDICQRGTSLTIQCQVDSQVTMMFWYRQQPGQSLTLIATANQGSEATYESGFVIDKFPISRPNLTFSTLTVSNMSPEDSSIYLCSVSTGGTEAFFGQGTRLTVV.